This TCR beta chain was documented in a study of human T cells and chemical hapten exposure. TCRdb re-called the RACE reads with MiXCR, one entry per CDR3 protein. The repertoire holds roughly 30,000 distinct CDR3 sequences, around 10% seen once, with roughly 7.1% in the top ten. Germline trimming cut 4 bases from V and 3 bases from J; bases unmatched to any gene: 3. Germline V gene data show CDR1 as SEHNR and CDR2 as FQNEAQ (reference sequence). The CDR3 covers 14 residues. Indicated time point: patch test 2, 6 weeks after DPC sensitization. Treatment of the sample: therapeutic diphenylcyclopropenone sensitization with weekly scalp DPC. Patients had alopecia, were aged 18 to 70, and were not pregnant.

The sequence came from a man aged 30 to 45 with alopecia areata. Some clones in this sample may be carry-over from other donors' samples. The chain recombines TRBV7-9 with TRBJ2-7; TRBD2 matches 10 bases. Material: whole blood, obtained in connection with sensitization to the hapten diphenylcyclopropenone (DPC). CDR3 DNA: TGTGCCAGCAGCTCGCCTAGCGGGAGCTACGAGCAGTACTTC. This sequence encodes CASSSPSGSYEQYF.